The 21 T cell receptor beta chains given below trace back to one sample, sequenced in a study of beta chain features in type 1 diabetes. Overall study findings and caveats: For Type 1 diabetes patients, all four CD4+ subsets carried TCRB CDR3s that were moderately but significantly shorter.

Their cognate antigens are unknown. The entirety of the isolated RNA underwent reverse transcription, so expressed TCRB transcripts were sequenced. Generated by immunoSEQ multiplex PCR, the TCRdb table keeps only in-frame clones and is missing some. In the table there are some 350,000 clones, over 8.5% of which are singletons. The sample was central memory CD4+ T cells from blood. The origin of the receptors is a man in his thirties or forties with type 1 diabetes.

This clone occurred a few times. V and J are TRBV5-8 and TRBJ1-1, with D tentatively TRBD1 (6 bases). Trimming left V 4 bases short and J 6 bases short, with 13 bases between. Germline V gene data show CDR1 as SGHTS and CDR2 as YDEGEE. This CDR3 contains 13 residues. The CDR3 sequence: CASSPQGYAEAFF. CDR3 DNA sequence: TGTGCCAGCAGCCCTCAGGGGTATGCTGAAGCTTTCTTT.

This clone was counted between two and nine times. The chain recombines TRBV6-5 with TRBJ2-7, with 8 positions matching TRBD1. This CDR3 is built from 12 residues. After removal of 8 bases from V and 3 bases from J, the junction contained 3 bases not matched to a gene. The germline V gene has CDR1 MNHEY and CDR2 SVGAGI. The chain's CDR3 is CASEDRGYEQYF. DNA of the CDR3: TGTGCCAGCGAAGACAGGGGCTACGAGCAGTACTTC.

V usage is TRBV6-1 and J usage is TRBJ2-5; the D gene is possibly TRBD2 (5 bases). Germline CDR1 is MNHNS and CDR2 is SASEGT. CDR3 length equals 13 residues. The CDR3 nucleotides are TGTGGGGTGACTACCAGCTCTAGGGAGACCCAGTACTTC. Encoded protein: CGVTTSSRETQYF.

V and J are TRBV2 and TRBJ2-1; D ambiguous. V was cut by 6 bases and J by 4 bases, with 4 bases left in between. There are 11 residues in the CDR3. Germline-derived CDR1 and CDR2 are SNHLY and FYNNEI. CDR3: CASSMYNEQFF. CDR3 in DNA: TGTGCCAGCAGCATGTACAATGAGCAGTTCTTC.

This clone was seen ten or more times. The J gene is TRBJ2-5, the V gene TRBV5-1; no clear D gene. The CDR3 totals 12 residues. Germline V gene sequence: CDR1 SGHRS, CDR2 YFSETQ. The V and J ends lost 3 bases and 5 bases respectively, with 8 bases between them. DNA for the CDR3: TGCGCCAGCAGCTCCGGGCTGGAGACCCAGTACTTC. Amino acids: CASSSGLETQYF.

This clone was counted only a few times. V and J are TRBV30 and TRBJ2-3, with D possibly TRBD1 on 6 matching bases. V dropped 3 bases and J dropped 0 bases, with 19 bases sitting between them. Looked up from germline, CDR1 is GTSNPN and CDR2 is SVGIG (reference sequence). The CDR3 consists of 17 residues. The CDR3 region is CAWSRSRGHISTDTQYF. For the CDR3, the DNA is TGTGCCTGGAGCCGTTCAAGGGGACACATTAGCACAGATACGCAGTATTTT.

This clone came up a few times. This sequence joins TRBV4-2 and TRBJ1-4; the D is unclear. Germline CDR1 and CDR2: LGHNA and YNFKEQ. The V end lost 1 base, the J end lost 5 bases, and 11 bases lay between the germline ends. This CDR3 contains 15 residues. The CDR3 DNA is TGTGCCAGCAGCCAAGCGGGCAGCGCGAATGAAAAACTGTTTTTT. Encoded protein: CASSQAGSANEKLFF.

The V call is TRBV2, the J call TRBJ2-5; 10 bases fit TRBD2. Losses at the gene ends were 11 bases for V and 5 bases for J; bases not matched to a gene: 8. This CDR3 comprises 13 residues. CDR1 is SNHLY, CDR2 FYNNEI, per germline. In DNA form, the CDR3 reads TGTGCCGGCTCTAGCGGGAGAATTGAGACCCAGTACTTC. This encodes CAGSSGRIETQYF.

The sample holds a few counts of this clone. The V call is TRBV28, the J call TRBJ1-2, with 8 bases identical to TRBD1. V shed 9 bases and J 3 bases; nucleotides not matched to a gene: 9. The CDR3 covers 14 residues. The germline V gene encodes CDR1 MDHEN and CDR2 SYDVKM. CDR3 protein: CASLSGGADYGYTF. The CDR3 DNA reads as TGTGCCAGTTTATCAGGGGGCGCGGACTATGGCTACACCTTC.

This clone turned up a few times. The V and J genes are TRBV13 and TRBJ1-1, with a tentative D call TRBD1 (5 bases). The CDR3 is 10 amino acids. Germline V CDR1 and CDR2: PRHDT, FYEKMQ (reference sequence). Trimming stripped 8 bases from V and 6 bases from J, with 7 bases between. The CDR3 DNA reads TGTGCCAGCGGGGGAGCTGAAGCTTTCTTT. It translates to CASGGAEAFF.

The DNA of the CDR3 is TGTGCCTGGAAATCGCGGGAGGGCCGTTCCTACAATGAGCAGTTCTTC. Amino acid sequence: CAWKSREGRSYNEQFF. V and J are TRBV30 and TRBJ2-1; 9 bases are shared with TRBD2. Germline values: CDR1 GTSNPN, CDR2 SVGIG (reference sequence). CDR3 size: 16 residues. After removal of 4 bases from V and 1 base from J, the junction contained 8 bases not matched to a gene.

The genes are TRBV11-2 and TRBJ2-7, with 10 nucleotides matching TRBD2. J was trimmed by 2 bases and V by 5 bases; bases with no gene match: 15. Germline V CDR1 and CDR2: SGHAT, FQNNGV. This CDR3 contains 18 residues. Here the CDR3 reads CASSPSKPLAGDPYEQYF. In DNA, the CDR3 is TGTGCCAGCAGCCCGTCCAAACCCCTAGCGGGAGACCCCTACGAGCAGTACTTC.

This clone was observed a few times. The genes are TRBV5-1 and TRBJ2-2; 12 bases fit TRBD2. This CDR3 comprises 17 residues. Germline V gene lookup returns CDR1 SGHRS and CDR2 YFSETQ. Trimming removed 4 bases from V and 0 bases from J; junction bases left unmatched: 4. Written as DNA, the CDR3 is TGCGCCAGCAGCCCAACTAGCGGGGGGACGAACACCGGGGAGCTGTTTTTT. As protein: CASSPTSGGTNTGELFF.

The chain joins TRBV7-9 to TRBJ1-6, with unresolved D. There are 14 residues in the CDR3. V dropped 2 bases and J dropped 3 bases, with 5 bases sitting between them. CDR1 is SEHNR, CDR2 FQNEAQ, per germline (reference sequence). The chain's CDR3 is CASSLQDYNSPLHF. CDR3 DNA sequence: TGTGCCAGCAGCTTACAGGACTATAATTCACCCCTCCACTTT.

This clone was picked up a small number of times. The V and J genes are TRBV4-3 and TRBJ1-2; 7 positions match TRBD1. The germline CDR1 and CDR2 sequences are LGHNA and YSLEER. The CDR3 length is 18 residues. V shed 2 bases, J shed 0 bases, and the junction held 12 bases outside the gene matches. The CDR3 reads CASSQSPSGTAPNYGYTF. As DNA, the CDR3 is TGCGCCAGCAGCCAATCCCCCTCCGGGACAGCACCTAACTATGGCTACACCTTC.

The CDR3 sequence is CASSPVTSTKNNEQFF. The CDR3 DNA sequence: TGTGCCAGCAGCCCTGTCACCTCGACTAAAAACAATGAGCAGTTCTTC. V usage is TRBV7-9 and J usage is TRBJ2-1, with TRBD2 as a possible D gene (5 bases). Germline values: CDR1 SEHNR, CDR2 FQNEAQ (reference sequence). Trimming stripped 5 bases from V and 5 bases from J, with 19 bases between. The CDR3 spans 16 residues.

The chain couples TRBV19 to TRBJ1-6; D call uncertain. Germline V gene sequence: CDR1 LNHDA, CDR2 SQIVND (reference sequence). Trimming pared 8 bases from V and 10 bases from J, leaving 15 bases between. The CDR3 contains 13 residues. DNA for the CDR3: TGTGCCAGTGGAGGAATCACTTCGTCACCCCTCCACTTT. This gives the protein CASGGITSSPLHF.

The chain carries TRBV30 and TRBJ1-5, with D tentatively TRBD1 (6 bases). The CDR3 spans 14 residues. CDR1 and CDR2 (germline): GTSNPN, SVGIG (reference sequence). Trimming shortened V by 2 bases and J by 0 bases, and 8 bases separated the two germline ends. The CDR3 coding sequence is TGTGCCTGGAGTATGGGGGCTAGCAATCAGCCCCAGCATTTT. Amino acids: CAWSMGASNQPQHF.

This clone was detected only a few times. The rearrangement joins TRBV7-2 to TRBJ1-1, with D possibly matching TRBD1 (5 bases). The V gene's germline CDR1 is SGHTA and CDR2 FQGNSA. The CDR3 spans 12 residues. V was shortened by 3 bases and J by 12 bases, with 14 bases between the two germline ends. DNA for the CDR3: TGTGCCAGCAGCTTCAGGGACGGGCACACTTTCTTT. This sequence encodes CASSFRDGHTFF. Using reference TRBV7-2 and TRBJ1-1 for the parts outside the CDR3, the full variable domain is GAGVSQSPSNKVTEKGKDVELRCDPISGHTALYWYRQSLGQGLEFLIYFQGNSAPDKSGLPSDRFSAERTGGSVSTLTIQRTQQEDSAVYLCASSFRDGHTFFGQGTRLTVV.

This clone was detected a few times. This chain links TRBV10-3 with TRBJ1-5; weak D call: TRBD1 (5 bases). In germline, CDR1 is ENHRY, CDR2 SYGVKD. The CDR3 loop spans 16 amino acids. V lost 1 base, J lost 1 base, and 11 bases lay in between. The CDR3 nucleotides read TGTGCCATCAGTGAGTGGGGGGAGGGGAGCAATCAGCCCCAGCATTTT. The encoded protein is CAISEWGEGSNQPQHF.

In its sample, this clone was seen a few times. This same CDR3 is encoded by further DNA sequences in the sample. The V gene is TRBV18, the J gene TRBJ1-1; D gene uncertain. The CDR3 loop spans 14 amino acids. In germline, CDR1 is KGHSH, CDR2 LQKENI. Trimming left V 4 bases short and J 2 bases short, with 11 bases between. The CDR3 sequence: CASSRVRGNTEAFF. CDR3 in DNA: TGTGCCAGCTCACGGGTCCGGGGAAACACTGAAGCTTTCTTT. The complete variable domain, with remaining parts taken from reference TRBV18 and TRBJ1-1, reads NAGVMQNPRHLVRRRGQEARLRCSPMKGHSHVYWYRQLPEEGLKFMVYLQKENIIDESGMPKERFSAEFPKEGPSILRIQQVVRGDSAAYFCASSRVRGNTEAFFGQGTRLTVV.